The 14 T cell receptor beta chains reported below all come from one sample, sequenced in a study of T cells in localized non-small cell lung cancer. Generated by immunoSEQ multiplex PCR, the TCRdb table keeps only in-frame clones and is missing some. The table lists around 30,000 clones, approximately 94% of them singletons. Specimen: peripheral blood, collected before any cancer treatment. The receptor set was obtained from a woman aged 35-75 years with stage I lung adenocarcinoma.

The chain links TRBV29-1 to TRBJ2-7; 8 bases fit TRBD1. The V segment lost 5 bases and the J segment 5 bases; nucleotides outside the gene matches: 11. This CDR3 spans 14 amino acids. Germline V gene lookup returns CDR1 SQVTM and CDR2 ANQGSEA. The DNA for the CDR3 is TGCAGCGTTCCGGTCCAGGACAGGGCCAACGAGCAGTACTTC. It specifies CSVPVQDRANEQYF.

The chain carries TRBV27 and TRBJ2-1; tentative D call: TRBD2 (7 bases). V was shortened by 3 bases and J by 9 bases, with 12 bases between the two germline ends. The germline CDR1 and CDR2 sequences are MNHEY and SMNVEV (reference sequence). The CDR3 has 13 residues. Here the CDR3 reads CASSLEGGGEQFF. DNA of the CDR3: TGTGCCAGCAGTTTGGAGGGGGGGGGTGAGCAGTTCTTC.

This chain connects TRBV7-7 to TRBJ2-1, with D maybe TRBD2 (6 bases). CDR1 is SSHAT, CDR2 FNYEAQ, per germline (reference sequence). The CDR3 is 12 amino acids. CDR3 in amino acids: CAVVGGNNEQFF. The CDR3 DNA follows: TGTGCTGTGGTTGGGGGGAACAATGAGCAGTTCTTC.

The J gene is TRBJ2-7, the V gene TRBV6-5; D possibly corresponds to TRBD1 (6 bases). Trimming removed 5 bases at V and 2 bases at J, with 10 bases between. Germline V gives CDR1 MNHEY, CDR2 SVGAGI. CDR3 length: 13 amino acids. CDR3 sequence: CASSLGQTYEQYF. The CDR3, as DNA: TGTGCCAGCAGTCTAGGACAGACCTACGAGCAGTACTTC.

The J gene is TRBJ2-3, the V gene TRBV15, with D hard to call. Germline V gene sequence: CDR1 LNHNV, CDR2 YYDKDF (reference sequence). Deletions cut 0 bases from V and 1 base from J, with 8 bases between. This CDR3 has 15 amino acids. CDR3 amino acids: CATSRDGRGTDTQYF. As DNA, the CDR3 is TGTGCCACCAGCAGAGACGGGCGCGGCACAGATACGCAGTATTTT.

The chain links TRBV7-1 to TRBJ2-7; D is unclear. TRBV7-1 is identified as an open reading frame with a role that is uncertain. V gave up 3 bases and J gave up 2 bases, with 8 bases separating them. This CDR3 is built from 13 residues. The CDR3 sequence is CASSSHDTYEQYF. The DNA for the CDR3 is TGTGCCAGCAGCTCTCACGATACCTACGAGCAGTACTTC.

This clone was picked up a small number of times. The V and J genes are TRBV2 and TRBJ2-2; 8 bases are shared with TRBD1. The V segment lost 5 bases and the J segment 3 bases; nucleotides outside the gene matches: 2. CDR3 length: 14 amino acids. Germline assignment: CDR1 SNHLY and CDR2 FYNNEI. The CDR3 spells CASSRQGHTGELFF. In nucleotides, the CDR3 is TGTGCCAGCAGTCGACAGGGGCACACCGGGGAGCTGTTTTTT.

The rearrangement links TRBV18 to TRBJ2-3; no reliable D call. V lost 4 bases, J lost 4 bases, and 3 bases lay in between. CDR1 and CDR2 (germline): KGHSH, LQKENI. The CDR3 contains 11 residues. Here the CDR3 DNA reads TGTGCCAGCTCACGGGCAGATACGCAGTATTTT. Translation gives CASSRADTQYF.

The CDR3: CASRAGNSPLHF. The DNA of the CDR3 is TGTGCCAGCAGGGCAGGTAATTCACCCCTCCACTTT. The chain combines TRBV27 with TRBJ1-6; D remains unclear. CDR1 is MNHEY, CDR2 SMNVEV, per germline (reference sequence). The V end was cut by 6 bases, the J end by 6 bases, with 6 bases between. This CDR3 has 12 residues.

The rearrangement links TRBV18 to TRBJ2-5, with a weak D call TRBD2 (6 bases). The CDR3 covers 15 residues. Trimming removed 3 bases from V and 2 bases from J, with 13 bases in between. Germline V gene sequence: CDR1 KGHSH, CDR2 LQKENI. The CDR3, as DNA: TGTGCCAGCTCACCTTCTCGGGGAGGTCAAGAGACCCAGTACTTC. It specifies CASSPSRGGQETQYF. Drawing the rest from reference TRBV18 and TRBJ2-5, the complete variable domain is NAGVMQNPRHLVRRRGQEARLRCSPMKGHSHVYWYRQLPEEGLKFMVYLQKENIIDESGMPKERFSAEFPKEGPSILRIQQVVRGDSAAYFCASSPSRGGQETQYFGPGTRLLVL.

DNA of the CDR3: TGTGCCAGCAGCGTAGAGGGGGAAGAGACCCAGTACTTC. Translated, it gives CASSVEGEETQYF. The rearrangement links TRBV9 to TRBJ2-5; perhaps TRBD1 as D (6 bases). The ends were cut back, 0 bases at V and 3 bases at J, with 6 bases in the middle. The V gene's germline CDR1 is SGDLS and CDR2 YYNGEE. CDR3 size: 13 residues.

The chain combines TRBV6-6 with TRBJ1-5, with D unresolved. The CDR3 has 15 residues. Trimming shortened V by 0 bases and J by 7 bases, and 13 bases separated the two germline ends. Per the germline V gene, CDR1 is MNHNY and CDR2 is SVGAGI (reference sequence). The CDR3 region has the DNA TGTGCCAGCAGTTACTCCGGCAGGAAAGGACAGCCCCAGCATTTT. This sequence encodes CASSYSGRKGQPQHF.

The CDR3 loop is CASSSPTAGKETQYF. The DNA for the CDR3 is TGTGCCAGCAGTTCCCCGACAGCGGGGAAAGAGACCCAGTACTTC. The chain combines TRBV27 with TRBJ2-5; TRBD2 aligns across 7 bases. Germline loops: CDR1 MNHEY, CDR2 SMNVEV (reference sequence). Losses at the gene ends were 4 bases for V and 3 bases for J; bases not matched to a gene: 8. The CDR3 loop spans 15 amino acids.

The gene calls are TRBV28 and TRBJ1-1; D not certain. The CDR3 has 13 residues. Germline values: CDR1 MDHEN, CDR2 SYDVKM. Trimming cost V 2 bases and J 10 bases, with 14 bases left between them. CDR3 nucleotides: TGTGCCAGCAGTTTACCCCTGGGCGTTCGAGCTTTCTTT. This codes for CASSLPLGVRAFF.